The clone carrying this TCR beta chain was seen many times. Its antigen is unidentified. CDR1 is SGHAT and CDR2 is FQNNGV in the germline V gene. Trimming at V came to 3 bases and at J to 0 bases, leaving 9 bases not matched to a gene. The CDR3 is made up of 17 amino acids. No ophthalmopathy progression within 18 months constituted stable Graves' hyperthyroidism. The CDR3 regions of TCR beta were amplified from RNA transcripts. Primed by the HTBI set, a first-round RT-PCR was run on the TCR CDR3. One entry per CDR3 protein, called by TCRdb with MiXCR from the multiplex PCR reads. The sample includes hundreds of thousands of distinct CDR3 sequences, about 14% of them seen just once. The data originate from a study of T cells in Graves' hyperthyroidism and ophthalmopathy. The study's findings and limits: The authors' 13 V-J model separated ophthalmopathy from stable hyperthyroidism. Model output signaled ophthalmopathy a median 6.5 months ahead of onset.

The V gene is TRBV11-2, the J gene TRBJ1-1; 8 bases agree with TRBD1. The TCR was taken from a woman aged 25 to 39 with Graves' hyperthyroidism. The sample was blood. CDR3 sequence reads: CASSFSGGYAMNTEAFF. For the CDR3, the DNA is TGTGCCAGCAGCTTTTCAGGGGGCTATGCCATGAACACTGAAGCTTTCTTT.